These T cell receptor beta chains were read from a single sample in a study of OX40 agonist ivuxolimab in advanced cancers. Sequenced by immunoSEQ multiplex PCR; TCRdb stores in-frame clones only, minus some. Here the sample spans tens of thousands of clones, 70% to 90% being singletons. This specimen consisted of CD4+ or CD8+ T cells sorted from blood, obtained in a trial of the OX40 agonist ivuxolimab. Every receptor here comes from an adult with an advanced solid tumor such as melanoma, head and neck, liver or kidney cancer. The CDR3 runs from the conserved cysteine through the conserved F or W. The order of the fields is CDR3 length, clone size, J gene, D gene, V gene, CDR3 DNA, CDR3 protein. A D gene is named only where the DNA matches it firmly. Only part of the rows carry a size: once, few, many, or a class if the clone is expanded.

16 | . | TRBJ2-3 | TRBD2 | TRBV9 | TGTGCCAGCAGCGTCGATGGGGGGGTGGGCACAGATACGCAGTATTTT | CASSVDGGVGTDTQYF
14 | . | TRBJ1-1 | . | TRBV21-1 | TGTGCCAGCAGGAGACGGACACACAACACTGAAGCTTTCTTT | CASRRRTHNTEAFF
12 | once | TRBJ1-2 | . | TRBV30 | TGTGCCTGGAGTGTCCCGGGATATGGCTACACCTTC | CAWSVPGYGYTF
13 | . | TRBJ1-1 | TRBD1 | TRBV30 | TGTGCCAGGACAGGGAAAATGAACACTGAAGCTTTCTTT | CARTGKMNTEAFF
14 | . | TRBJ2-5 | TRBD1 | TRBV5-5 | TGTGCCAGCAGCTTAGGACAGGGCCAAGAGACCCAGTACTTC | CASSLGQGQETQYF
11 | . | TRBJ2-3 | . | TRBV10-3 | TGTGCCATCAGTGAAGTAAATACGCAGTATTTT | CAISEVNTQYF
12 | . | TRBJ2-1 | . | TRBV7-9 | TGTGCCACCCGACCCGACCCGGATGAGCAGTTCTTC | CATRPDPDEQFF
16 | . | TRBJ2-7 | TRBD1 | TRBV2 | TGTGCCAGCAGCGATCCCCCGGGACAGGGGATCTACGAGCAGTACTTC | CASSDPPGQGIYEQYF
17 | . | TRBJ1-2 | TRBD1 | TRBV6-1 | TGTGCCAGCAGTGAACTCTCGACAGGGGCGTCCTTCTATGGCTACACCTTC | CASSELSTGASFYGYTF
15 | . | TRBJ2-1 | . | TRBV10-3 | TGTGCCATCAGTCCGGGACCACAACGCAACAATGAGCAGTTCTTC | CAISPGPQRNNEQFF
14 | . | TRBJ2-7 | TRBD2 | TRBV7-8 | TGTGCCAGCAGCCCCCGGGAGGGGACCTACGAGCAGTACTTC | CASSPREGTYEQYF
13 | . | TRBJ2-3 | . | TRBV5-1 | TGCGCCAGCAGAGGCACCTACACAGATACGCAGTATTTT | CASRGTYTDTQYF
16 | . | TRBJ1-5 | TRBD1 | TRBV19 | TGTGCCAGTAGCCCAGGAGCCGACAGGGGCAGACAGCCCCAGCATTTT | CASSPGADRGRQPQHF
12 | few | TRBJ1-1 | TRBD1 | TRBV6-5 | TGTGCCAGCAGGCCAGGGACAGGGCAAGCTTTCTTT | CASRPGTGQAFF
13 | . | TRBJ2-3 | . | TRBV7-9 | TGTGCCAGCAGCTTCCCACAGCTTTTGCGGCAGTATTTT | CASSFPQLLRQYF
16 | . | TRBJ2-7 | TRBD1 | TRBV5-1 | TGCGCCAGCAGCCCTATTGCAGGGGGATTATCTTACGAGCAGTACTTC | CASSPIAGGLSYEQYF
16 | . | TRBJ1-2 | . | TRBV21-1 | TGTGCCTCACTCCTGGTGGGAGCAGAACCTTTCTATGGCTACACCTTC | CASLLVGAEPFYGYTF
16 | . | TRBJ2-1 | TRBD2 | TRBV5-1 | TGCGCCAGCAGCTTGGATGGGACTAGCGGGATGGATGAGCAGTTCTTC | CASSLDGTSGMDEQFF
15 | . | TRBJ1-1 | . | TRBV5-4 | TGTGCCAGCAGCTTGTACGCCGGAGTGAACACTGAAGCTTTCTTT | CASSLYAGVNTEAFF
12 | once | TRBJ2-4 | TRBD1 | TRBV16 | TGTGCCAGCAGCCAAGGACAGGGCATTCAGTACTTC | CASSQGQGIQYF
16 | . | TRBJ2-3 | TRBD2 | TRBV11-3 | TGTGCCAGCAGCTTTCGGCTAGCGGGACGCACAGATACGCAGTATTTT | CASSFRLAGRTDTQYF
14 | . | TRBJ2-2 | . | TRBV10-3 | TGTGCCATCAGTGAGTCAGTGAACACCGGGGAGCTGTTTTTT | CAISESVNTGELFF
15 | . | TRBJ2-1 | TRBD2 | TRBV19 | TGTGCCAGTAACACCCCGGGACTAGCGGACAATGAGCAGTTCTTC | CASNTPGLADNEQFF
15 | . | TRBJ1-1 | . | TRBV2 | TGTGCCAGCAGAGCCTTAGGACGGAGGAACACTGAAGCTTTCTTT | CASRALGRRNTEAFF
13 | few | TRBJ1-1 | . | TRBV19 | TGTGCCAGTAGTATGAGGGGATGGGCTGAAGCTTTCTTT | CASSMRGWAEAFF
12 | . | TRBJ2-5 | . | TRBV5-6 | TGTGCCAGCACCAAGGGGGGAGAGACCCAGTACTTC | CASTKGGETQYF
14 | . | TRBJ2-5 | . | TRBV7-6 | TGTGCCAGCAGCTTAGAGGGTACCTTGAGGGTCCAGTACTTC | CASSLEGTLRVQYF
16 | . | TRBJ2-5 | . | TRBV4-1 | TGCGCCAGCAGCCAAGATGGGGCGGGACGGGAAGAGACCCAGTACTTC | CASSQDGAGREETQYF
15 | . | TRBJ1-1 | . | TRBV21-1 | TGTGCCAGCAGCCCTCTTGGGACAGGGAACACTGAAGCTTTCTTT | CASSPLGTGNTEAFF
14 | . | TRBJ2-7 | . | TRBV6-5 | TGTGCCAGCAGTTTTCGGGGGCGCTGGGGCGAGCAGTACTTC | CASSFRGRWGEQYF
12 | . | TRBJ2-7 | . | TRBV6-1 | TGTGCCAGCCGATCTAGTTCCTGGGAGCAGTACTTC | CASRSSSWEQYF
13 | once | TRBJ1-5 | . | TRBV18 | TGTGCCAGCTCACGGGGGCGCAATCAGCCCCAGCATTTT | CASSRGRNQPQHF
12 | . | TRBJ1-3 | . | TRBV5-1 | TGCGCCAGCAGCCTCTCTGGAAACACCATATATTTT | CASSLSGNTIYF
13 | . | TRBJ2-1 | . | TRBV18 | TGTGCCAGCTCACCACAGGGGGACCGACGCCGGTTCTTC | CASSPQGDRRRFF
14 | . | TRBJ2-2 | . | TRBV12-5 | TGTGCTAGTGGTTTGGTACCGGGGGTTGGGGAGCTGTTTTTT | CASGLVPGVGELFF
16 | few | TRBJ1-2 | TRBD1 | TRBV5-4 | TGTGCCAGCAGCTTGGGATTAGGGACAGGGGGCTATGGCTACACCTTC | CASSLGLGTGGYGYTF
11 | . | TRBJ1-1 | . | TRBV2 | TGTGCCAGCAGTGAAAAGATTGGGGCTTTCTTT | CASSEKIGAFF
18 | . | TRBJ2-6 | TRBD1 | TRBV5-1 | TGCGCCAGCAGCTCACCGACAGGGCCCGTCTCTGGGGCCAACGTCCTGACTTTC | CASSSPTGPVSGANVLTF
10 | . | TRBJ2-7 | . | TRBV29-1 | TGCAGCGTCAGAGGAGTAGAGCAGTACTTC | CSVRGVEQYF
15 | . | TRBJ1-3 | . | TRBV6-5 | TGTGCCACCAGCCTTCGCGGACACTCTGGAAACACCATATATTTT | CATSLRGHSGNTIYF
14 | . | TRBJ2-1 | TRBD2 | TRBV11-3 | TGTGCCAGCAGGCCTAGGGCGGGAGCGGGTGAGCAGTTCTTC | CASRPRAGAGEQFF
12 | . | TRBJ2-7 | . | TRBV28 | TGTGCCAGCAGTTCACACAGAGACGAGCAGTACTTC | CASSSHRDEQYF
13 | . | TRBJ1-1 | . | TRBV28 | TGTGCCAGCAGTTCACTCCTCCCACAGGAAGCTTTCTTT | CASSSLLPQEAFF
16 | . | TRBJ2-2 | TRBD1 | TRBV27 | TGTGCCAGCAGAACCGGGACAGGGTTGTTAACCGGGGAGCTGTTTTTT | CASRTGTGLLTGELFF
14 | once | TRBJ2-7 | . | TRBV11-3 | TGTGCCAGCAGCGAACCGGGACGGAACGTCGAGCAGTACTTC | CASSEPGRNVEQYF
14 | . | TRBJ2-3 | . | TRBV27 | TGTGCCAGCAGTTGGACGGCGGGCACAGATACGCAGTATTTT | CASSWTAGTDTQYF
15 | . | TRBJ2-7 | . | TRBV14 | TGTGCCAGCAGCCGTCGGGCAGAGGATTTGAGGGAGCAGTACTTC | CASSRRAEDLREQYF
17 | . | TRBJ1-1 | TRBD1 | TRBV9 | TGTGCCAGCAGCGTAGCGACAGGGGGCATCATGAACACTGAAGCTTTCTTT | CASSVATGGIMNTEAFF
16 | . | TRBJ2-1 | TRBD2 | TRBV11-2 | TGTGCCAGCAGCCAAAGGGAGGGGTCGGGCTACAATGAGCAGTTCTTC | CASSQREGSGYNEQFF
13 | . | TRBJ2-7 | . | TRBV5-6 | TGTGCCAGCAGCAAAGTGGACTTCTACGAGCAGTACTTC | CASSKVDFYEQYF
14 | once | TRBJ2-5 | . | TRBV9 | TGTGCCAGCAGCGTAGGAGGTAACCAAGAGACCCAGTACTTC | CASSVGGNQETQYF
14 | . | TRBJ1-1 | TRBD1 | TRBV2 | TGTGCCAGCAGTCCAAGGACAGGGAACACTGAAGCTTTCTTT | CASSPRTGNTEAFF
14 | . | TRBJ1-6 | TRBD1 | TRBV7-2 | TGTGCCAGCAACCGGGACAGGCGAAATTCACCCCTCCACTTT | CASNRDRRNSPLHF